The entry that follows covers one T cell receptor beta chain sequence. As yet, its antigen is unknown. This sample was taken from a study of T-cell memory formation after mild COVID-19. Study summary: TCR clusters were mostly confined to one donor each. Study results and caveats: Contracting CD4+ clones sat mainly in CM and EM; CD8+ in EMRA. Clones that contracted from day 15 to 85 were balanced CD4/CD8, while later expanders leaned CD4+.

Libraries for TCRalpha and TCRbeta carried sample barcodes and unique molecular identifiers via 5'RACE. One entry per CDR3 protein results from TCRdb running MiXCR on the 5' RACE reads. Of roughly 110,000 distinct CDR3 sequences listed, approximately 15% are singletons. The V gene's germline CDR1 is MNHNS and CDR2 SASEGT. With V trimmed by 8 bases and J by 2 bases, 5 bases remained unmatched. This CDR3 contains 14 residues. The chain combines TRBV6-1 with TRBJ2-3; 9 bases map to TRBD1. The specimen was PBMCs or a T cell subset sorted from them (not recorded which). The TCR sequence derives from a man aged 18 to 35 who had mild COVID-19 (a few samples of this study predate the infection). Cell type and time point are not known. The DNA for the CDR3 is TGTGCCAGCCCGGGGACAGGGCACACAGATACGCAGTATTTT. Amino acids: CASPGTGHTDTQYF.